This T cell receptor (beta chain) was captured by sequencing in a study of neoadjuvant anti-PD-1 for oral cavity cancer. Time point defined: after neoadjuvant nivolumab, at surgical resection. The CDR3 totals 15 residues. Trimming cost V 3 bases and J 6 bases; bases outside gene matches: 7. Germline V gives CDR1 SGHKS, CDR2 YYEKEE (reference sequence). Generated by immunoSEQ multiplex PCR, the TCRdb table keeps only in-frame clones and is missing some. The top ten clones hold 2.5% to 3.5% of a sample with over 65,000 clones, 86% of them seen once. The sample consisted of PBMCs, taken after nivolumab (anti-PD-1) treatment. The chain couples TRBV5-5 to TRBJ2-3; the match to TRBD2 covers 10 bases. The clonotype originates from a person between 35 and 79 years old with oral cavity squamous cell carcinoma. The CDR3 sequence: CASSSSGREWDTQYF. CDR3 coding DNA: TGTGCCAGCAGCTCTAGCGGGAGAGAGTGGGATACGCAGTATTTT.